This T cell receptor (beta chain) comes out of a study of OX40 agonist ivuxolimab in advanced cancers. On the study more broadly: Past anti-PD-1, anti-PD-L1 or anti-CTLA-4 therapy was accepted, and 40% to 45% had received some. Study outcomes and limitations: Some patients without response likewise showed low normalized clonal expansion. The average count of expanded clones was higher among CD8+ T cells than among CD4+.

Points on this clone: What it binds is unknown.

The method was immunoSEQ multiplex PCR; TCRdb's version includes in-frame clones alone and lacks a portion of them. The sample holds tens of thousands of clones, 80% to 90% seen once. The V gene lost 3 bases and the J gene lost 8 bases, with 19 bases spanning the gap. CDR1 is SGHTA, CDR2 FQGNSA, per germline. This CDR3 has 15 amino acids. The material sequenced was CD4+ or CD8+ T cells sorted from blood, taken in a trial of the OX40 agonist ivuxolimab. The rearrangement links TRBV7-2 to TRBJ1-2; D ambiguous. This sequence originates from an adult with an advanced solid tumor such as melanoma, head and neck, liver or kidney cancer. CDR3 nucleotides: TGTGCCAGCAGCTTTAGTGGGTTCGGAATAGGCGGCTACACCTTC. This codes for CASSFSGFGIGGYTF. Looking up the rest from reference TRBV7-2 and TRBJ1-2 gives the full variable domain: GAGVSQSPSNKVTEKGKDVELRCDPISGHTALYWYRQSLGQGLEFLIYFQGNSAPDKSGLPSDRFSAERTGGSVSTLTIQRTQQEDSAVYLCASSFSGFGIGGYTFGSGTRLTVV.